This T cell receptor beta chain was recorded in a study of T-cell reconstitution after alpha-beta-depleted transplantation in children. General observations from the study: One year after transplant, T-cell counts and diversity came mostly from newly produced T cells. Surviving recipient T cells and thymic progenitors underlay high day-60 TCRbeta diversity in some patients. In patients about two months after transplant, alpha-beta T cells reportedly arose from several hundred expanded graft clones.

V gave up 1 base and J gave up 2 bases; unmatched junction bases: 5. This CDR3 comprises 16 residues. The germline V gene encodes CDR1 SGHTA and CDR2 FQGNSA. Of note for this clonotype: Its antigen is unknown.

Researchers prepared the TCRbeta library using unique molecular identifiers, the study reports. TCRdb reprocessed the PCR reads with MiXCR, giving one entry per CDR3 protein. The data show fewer than 550,000 distinct CDR3 sequences, 15% to 20% seen once. Material: PBMCs, mostly from graft donor cells, obtained 360 days after TCRalphabeta/CD19-depleted stem cell transplant. The receptor comes from a boy in the first two years of life who had a stem cell transplant for Wiskott-Aldrich syndrome, so the T cells may come from the graft donor. The chain employs TRBV7-2 and TRBJ2-3; 8 nucleotides agree with TRBD1. Here the CDR3 reads CASSLVGTGSTDTQYF. Written as DNA, the CDR3 is TGTGCCAGCAGCTTAGTGGGGACAGGATCCACAGATACGCAGTATTTT. The whole variable domain, remainder taken from reference TRBV7-2 and TRBJ2-3, is GAGVSQSPSNKVTEKGKDVELRCDPISGHTALYWYRQSLGQGLEFLIYFQGNSAPDKSGLPSDRFSAERTGGSVSTLTIQRTQQEDSAVYLCASSLVGTGSTDTQYFGPGTRLTVL.